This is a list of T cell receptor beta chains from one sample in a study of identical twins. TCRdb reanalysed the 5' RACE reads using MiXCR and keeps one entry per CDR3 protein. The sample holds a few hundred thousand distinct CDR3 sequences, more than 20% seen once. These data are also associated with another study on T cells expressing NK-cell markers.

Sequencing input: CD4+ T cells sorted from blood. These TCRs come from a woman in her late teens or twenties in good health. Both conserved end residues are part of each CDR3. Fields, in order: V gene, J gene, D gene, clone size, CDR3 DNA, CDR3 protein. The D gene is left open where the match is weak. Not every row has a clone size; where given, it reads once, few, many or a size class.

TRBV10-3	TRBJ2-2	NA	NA	TGTGCCATCAGTGAGGTCCAGAACACCGGGGAGCTGTTTTTT	CAISEVQNTGELFF
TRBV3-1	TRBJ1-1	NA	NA	TGTGCCAGCAGCCAAGTAGTAGGGGACACTGAAGCTTTCTTT	CASSQVVGDTEAFF
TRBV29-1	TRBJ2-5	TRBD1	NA	TGCAGCGTTGAAGGGGACAGGGGCGCAGAGACCCAGTACTTC	CSVEGDRGAETQYF
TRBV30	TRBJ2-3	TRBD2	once	TGTGCCTGGATATTTCCTAGCGGGAGTGATACGCAGTATTTT	CAWIFPSGSDTQYF
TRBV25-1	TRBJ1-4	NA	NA	TGTGCCAGCAGTTCAAACAGGGTAGGAGATGAAAAACTGTTTTTT	CASSSNRVGDEKLFF
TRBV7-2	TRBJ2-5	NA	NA	TGTGCCAGCAGCTCTCGACGGGAAGAGACCCAGTACTTC	CASSSRREETQYF
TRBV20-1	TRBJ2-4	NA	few	TGCAGTGCCAACCCGGCTAGCTTGGCCAAAAACATTCAGTACTTC	CSANPASLAKNIQYF
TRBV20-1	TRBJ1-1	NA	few	TGCAGTGCTAGACTTAGTGGAACTGAAGCTTTCTTT	CSARLSGTEAFF
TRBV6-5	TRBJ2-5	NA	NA	TGTGCCAGCAGTTACTCCAGGGAAAAAGAGACCCAGTACTTC	CASSYSREKETQYF
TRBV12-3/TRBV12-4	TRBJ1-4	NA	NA	TGTGCCAGCACCCCAGGGAGGAGGCGGGAAAAACTGTTTTTT	CASTPGRRREKLFF
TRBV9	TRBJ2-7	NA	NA	TGTGCCAGCAGCGTAACAGCCGGGTCCATCGAGCAGTACTTC	CASSVTAGSIEQYF
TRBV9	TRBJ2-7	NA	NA	TGTGCCAGCAGCAAGACGGGGGCATCCTACGAGCAGTACTTC	CASSKTGASYEQYF
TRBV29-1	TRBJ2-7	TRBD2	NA	TGCAGCGTACGAAATAGCGGGGACTACGAGCAGTACTTC	CSVRNSGDYEQYF
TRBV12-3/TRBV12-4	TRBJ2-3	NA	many	TGTGTGGTGAGGAGGACAGATACGCAGTATTTT	CVVRRTDTQYF
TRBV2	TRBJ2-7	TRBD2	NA	TGTGCCAGCAGGGCTAGCGGGGGCCACTCCTACGAGCAGTACTTC	CASRASGGHSYEQYF